This T cell receptor beta chain was captured by sequencing in a study of blood T cells in healthy people across ages. As regards this clonotype: No antigen is known for it.

The use of a sample-barcoded 5' primer and a J-beta primer mix characterized a second PCR of about 6 to 12 cycles. TCRdb analysed the 5' RACE reads with MiXCR anew, one entry per CDR3 protein. The table has approximately 1,000,000 distinct CDR3 sequences, about two fifths seen once. Study results and caveats: The study found more naive CD4+ cells and higher diversity in long-lived than aged donors.

With 1 base removed from V and 4 bases from J, the gap between germline ends came to 20 bases. This CDR3 is built from 18 residues. In germline, CDR1 is SGHTA, CDR2 FQGNSA. A minimum of 5.5 micrograms of total RNA was extracted per sample. The receptor's source is a man between 18 and 35 years old in good health. The material sequenced was blood. The chain couples TRBV7-2 to TRBJ2-1, with D tentatively TRBD1 or TRBD2 (5 bases each). The DNA of the CDR3 is TGTGCCAGCAGCTTAGGCGCGTTCCTACCGGGACCTTACAATGAGCAGTTCTTC. This sequence encodes CASSLGAFLPGPYNEQFF.